This TCR beta chain was documented in a study of cytomegalovirus exposure and HLA in healthy donors. Trimming stripped 2 bases from V and 2 bases from J, with 15 bases between. Germline values: CDR1 MGHDK, CDR2 SYGVNS. CDR3 size: 16 residues. On this clone: The antigen is not known.

General study findings and limits: The study put under 200 TCR beta chains on its list as cytomegalovirus-associated.

The PCR contained 60 Vbeta and 13 Jbeta primers. Repertoires were generated with immunoSEQ multiplex PCR, while TCRdb's copy carries only in-frame clones and drops some. Recorded here are roughly 100,000 clones; the top ten clones represent 3.5%. Sequencing was carried out using PBMCs. The receptor's source is a man in his forties in good health and CMV-seronegative. The chain joins TRBV25-1 to TRBJ2-5; tentative D call: TRBD2 (6 bases). The CDR3 reads CASSEGAMGRQETQYF. CDR3 DNA: TGTGCCAGCAGTGAAGGGGCTATGGGGAGGCAAGAGACCCAGTACTTC.